This record covers a single T cell receptor (beta chain). Its cognate antigen is unknown. Amplified regions were TCR beta CDR3 sequences from RNA transcripts. The HTBI primer set served for first-round RT-PCR of the TCR CDR3. TCRdb fed the multiplex PCR reads into MiXCR, producing one record per CDR3 protein. The sample has a few hundred thousand distinct CDR3 sequences, about 20% seen once; the top ten hold less than 65%. Researchers barred patients who had uncontrolled infection, other autoimmune disease, pregnancy or lactation. This record belongs to a study of T cells in Graves' hyperthyroidism and ophthalmopathy. Study-wide background: Blood was drawn when the patient was first diagnosed and still untreated.

Broader study findings: Ophthalmopathy stood apart from stable hyperthyroidism in a 13 V-J model. Expanded thyroid clonotypes (above 0.001) were mostly also found in blood.

The sequenced sample was blood. The clonotype originates from a woman between 70 and 85 years old with Graves' ophthalmopathy.

In DNA form, the CDR3 reads TGTGCCACCGCCCGGGAAACTGAAGCTTTCTTT. Amino acid sequence: CATARETEAFF. This chain links TRBV14 with TRBJ1-1; D is uncertain. V lost 10 bases and J lost 5, with 11 bases in between. Germline V gives CDR1 SGHDN, CDR2 FVKESK. The CDR3 is 11 residues long.